Listed below are T cell receptor beta chains from one sample, sequenced in a study of blood T cell repertoires in COVID-19. Sequencing was performed with immunoSEQ multiplex PCR; in TCRdb, only in-frame clones are kept and a portion is missing. The sample has some 83,000 clones; more than 75% are singletons. Sequencing was performed on peripheral blood. These receptors were taken from a man aged 45-65 years with active COVID-19. Each CDR3 is given with its conserved first and last residue. A D gene is named only where the DNA matches it firmly. Clone size appears in some rows only: once, few, many, or a class for an expanded clone.

>TRBJ1-2|.|TRBV19|TRBD1
TGTGCCAGTAGTACCGCACAGGGGTTAAACTATGGCTACACCTTC
CASSTAQGLNYGYTF
>TRBJ2-1|.|TRBV4-1|TRBD2
TGCGCCAGCAGCCATGGGAGGGTGGAGGATGAGCAGTTCTTC
CASSHGRVEDEQFF
>TRBJ1-5|.|TRBV28|.
TGTGCCAGCAGTTTCGGGTCGGATCAGCCCCAGCATTTT
CASSFGSDQPQHF
>TRBJ2-2|.|TRBV4-2|TRBD2
TGTGCCAGCAGGGGACTAGCGGGAATTTCCGGGGAGCTGTTTTTT
CASRGLAGISGELFF
>TRBJ2-3|.|TRBV12-5|.
TGTGCTAGTGCCTGGAGACTAAGCACAGATACGCAGTATTTT
CASAWRLSTDTQYF
>TRBJ2-7|once|TRBV30|TRBD2
TGTGCCTGGAGTGTAGCGTTAGCGGGAGTATACGAGCAGTACTTC
CAWSVALAGVYEQYF
>TRBJ2-1|.|TRBV11-3|TRBD1
TGTGCCAGCAGCCCCCGGACAGGGCGGTCCTACAATGAGCAGTTCTTC
CASSPRTGRSYNEQFF
>TRBJ1-6|.|TRBV3-1/TRBV3-2|.
TGTGCCAGCAGCCAACGGGTGACAGTGACTAATTCACCCCTCCACTTT
CASSQRVTVTNSPLHF
>TRBJ2-2|.|TRBV6-1|TRBD2
TGTGCCAGCACCTCCGTAGCGGGAGGGGGCGGGGAGCTGTTTTTT
CASTSVAGGGGELFF
>TRBJ2-5|.|TRBV19|.
TGTGCCAGTAGTATATCCCGGGGGGAGACCCAGTACTTC
CASSISRGETQYF
>TRBJ2-7|.|TRBV4-1|TRBD1
TGCGCCAGCAGACACGACCGGGACAGGACCAACTACGAGCAGTACTTC
CASRHDRDRTNYEQYF
>TRBJ2-1|.|TRBV5-6|TRBD1
TGTGCCAGCAGCCGGGACAGCCACTACAATGAGCAGTTCTTC
CASSRDSHYNEQFF
>TRBJ2-3|few|TRBV9|.
TGTGCCAGCAGCGCCGGGGACTTCACAGATACGCAGTATTTT
CASSAGDFTDTQYF
>TRBJ2-1|.|TRBV3-1/TRBV3-2|.
TGTGCCAGCAGCCGCGACCCGGCGGGCAATGAGCAGTTCTTC
CASSRDPAGNEQFF
>TRBJ2-5|.|TRBV7-2|TRBD2
TGTGCCAGCAGCGCACAACCAACGGGACTAGCGGGAGGGGTGGCCCAGTACTTC
CASSAQPTGLAGGVAQYF
>TRBJ1-1|.|TRBV24-1|TRBD1
TGTGCCACCAGTGGCGTACAGGGGGTGAACACTGAAGCTTTCTTT
CATSGVQGVNTEAFF
>TRBJ2-4|.|TRBV28|.
TGTGCCAGCAGTTCCCCGAGGAGGGACCCAAAAAACATTCAGTACTTC
CASSSPRRDPKNIQYF
>TRBJ2-7|.|TRBV10-3|.
TGTGCCATCAGTCTTGGGGAGGCCTACGAGCAGTACTTC
CAISLGEAYEQYF
>TRBJ1-6|.|TRBV28|TRBD1
TGTGCCAGCCAAGGGACAGTCTATAATTCACCCCTCCACTTT
CASQGTVYNSPLHF
>TRBJ2-1|.|TRBV5-1|TRBD1
TGCGCCAGCCACGCACAGGGGGATGAGCAGTTCTTC
CASHAQGDEQFF
>TRBJ2-2|.|TRBV7-2|.
TGTGCCAGCAGCTTAGTTACACTAGGGGAGCTGTTTTTT
CASSLVTLGELFF
>TRBJ2-1|.|TRBV3-1/TRBV3-2|.
TGTGCCAGCAGCCAAACAGGATGGGAGCAGTTCTTC
CASSQTGWEQFF
>TRBJ2-5|.|TRBV27|.
TGTGCCAGCACCACCGGCCGGGGATCCCACCAAGAGACCCAGTACTTC
CASTTGRGSHQETQYF
>TRBJ2-5|.|TRBV9|.
TGTGCCAGCAGCACCTGGGGCCTGCGAGAGACCCAGTACTTC
CASSTWGLRETQYF
>TRBJ2-5|.|TRBV20-1|.
TGCAGTGCGCTAGACAGGAGTCTCTACTTC
CSALDRSLYF
>TRBJ2-7|.|TRBV24-1|TRBD1
TGTGCCACCAGTGATCCCGGACAGGGTGAAACCTACGAGCAGTACTTC
CATSDPGQGETYEQYF
>TRBJ1-1|.|TRBV10-2|.
TGCGCCAGCAGTGCGCTAGGGGGGAACACTGAAGCTTTCTTT
CASSALGGNTEAFF
>TRBJ2-1|.|TRBV12-5|TRBD2
TGTGCTAGTGGTTTGGTAGCGGGGGGGATTGATAATGAGCAGTTCTTC
CASGLVAGGIDNEQFF
>TRBJ2-3|.|TRBV5-1|.
TGCGCCAGCAGCTTGGTAGGGCTAGCCGGCACAGATACGCAGTATTTT
CASSLVGLAGTDTQYF
>TRBJ1-1|.|TRBV7-8|.
TGTGCCAGCAGCTCTTCTAATGACAGAGCGAACACTGAAGCTTTCTTT
CASSSSNDRANTEAFF
>TRBJ2-7|.|TRBV28|.
TGTGCCAGCAGGGGCGCGCCCTTGTCCGCCTACGAGCAGTACTTC
CASRGAPLSAYEQYF
>TRBJ1-2|.|TRBV24-1|TRBD1
TGTGCCACCAGTGATTCGGGTCCGGGACAGGGTCTTGGAGGCTACACCTTC
CATSDSGPGQGLGGYTF
>TRBJ2-2|.|TRBV24-1|TRBD1
TGTGCCACCAGTGATCCTGGGTGGACAGGGAACACCGGGGAGCTGTTTTTT
CATSDPGWTGNTGELFF
>TRBJ1-2|.|TRBV28|.
TGTGCCAGCAGCCCCAGGGGCCGCAGTTTTAACTATGGCTACACCTTC
CASSPRGRSFNYGYTF
>TRBJ2-5|.|TRBV14|.
TGTGCCAGCAGTACAGGGCAAAAAGAGACCCAGTACTTC
CASSTGQKETQYF
>TRBJ1-2|.|TRBV28|TRBD1
TGTGCCAGCAGCCCCTGGAACAGGGGCCGAAGGTCTAACTATGGCTACACCTTC
CASSPWNRGRRSNYGYTF
>TRBJ2-3|.|TRBV3-1/TRBV3-2|.
TGTGCCAGCAGCCAAGACGGGGTCCGGGATACGCAGTATTTT
CASSQDGVRDTQYF
>TRBJ2-3|once|TRBV2|.
TGTGCCAGCAAGGCGGGGCATAGCACAGATACGCAGTATTTT
CASKAGHSTDTQYF
>TRBJ2-2|.|TRBV5-1|.
TGCGCCAGCAAACAGCCGAACACCGGGGAGCTGTTTTTT
CASKQPNTGELFF
>TRBJ2-5|.|TRBV29-1|TRBD1
TGCAGCGCACAGCGGACAGGCCTCCCTCAAGAGACCCAGTACTTC
CSAQRTGLPQETQYF
>TRBJ1-4|.|TRBV5-1|.
TGCGCCAGCAGCTTGGAGGCAGGGCGGAATGAAAAACTGTTTTTT
CASSLEAGRNEKLFF
>TRBJ2-6|.|TRBV7-9|.
TGTGCCAGCAGCTCTACTGACAGTCCTGGGGCCAACGTCCTGACTTTC
CASSSTDSPGANVLTF
>TRBJ1-3|few|TRBV6-6|.
TGTGCCTGCAGGGGCCCTGGAAACACCATATATTTT
CACRGPGNTIYF
>TRBJ1-2|.|TRBV5-5|.
TGTGCCAGCAGCTTCCGGGACACACTTACTAACTATGGCTACACCTTC
CASSFRDTLTNYGYTF
>TRBJ1-6|.|TRBV28|TRBD1
TGTGCCAGCAGCCCCGGACAGGGCGGATCACCCCTCCACTTT
CASSPGQGGSPLHF
>TRBJ2-1|.|TRBV6-2/TRBV6-3|TRBD2
TGTGCCAGCAGTTACTCTCCCCCTAGCGGGATCTACAATGAGCAGTTCTTC
CASSYSPPSGIYNEQFF
>TRBJ2-7|.|TRBV7-2|TRBD1
TGTGCCAGCAGCCGGGGACAGGGCGCCCACTACGAGCAGTACTTC
CASSRGQGAHYEQYF
>TRBJ2-1|.|TRBV6-6|TRBD2
TGTGCCAGCAGTCAACTAGCGGGGGGCCCCCACGTCTTC
CASSQLAGGPHVF
>TRBJ1-1|.|TRBV9|TRBD1
TGTGCCAGCAGAGGACAGGGAGGCACTGAAGCTTTCTTT
CASRGQGGTEAFF
>TRBJ1-5|.|TRBV19|TRBD1
TGTGCCAGGGACAGGGGGCTGCGTCAGCCCCAGCATTTT
CARDRGLRQPQHF
>TRBJ2-1|few|TRBV7-8|.
TGTGCCAGCAGCTTAGAGAGCCAGGGGTACAATGAGCAGTTCTTC
CASSLESQGYNEQFF
>TRBJ1-2|.|TRBV4-3|TRBD1
TGCGCCAGCAGCCAAGAAAACAGGGGCGGGGGCTACACCTTC
CASSQENRGGGYTF
>TRBJ1-2|.|TRBV19|.
TGTGCCAGTAGTATGGGGCAGATCGGCTATGGCTACACCTTC
CASSMGQIGYGYTF
>TRBJ2-7|.|TRBV29-1|TRBD1
TGCAGCGCGTGTCCGGGACAGGGGGCTGAATACGAGCAGTACTTC
CSACPGQGAEYEQYF
>TRBJ2-7|few|TRBV27|.
TGTGCCAGCAGTCCCACAGGGCCCCGCTACGAGCAGTACTTC
CASSPTGPRYEQYF